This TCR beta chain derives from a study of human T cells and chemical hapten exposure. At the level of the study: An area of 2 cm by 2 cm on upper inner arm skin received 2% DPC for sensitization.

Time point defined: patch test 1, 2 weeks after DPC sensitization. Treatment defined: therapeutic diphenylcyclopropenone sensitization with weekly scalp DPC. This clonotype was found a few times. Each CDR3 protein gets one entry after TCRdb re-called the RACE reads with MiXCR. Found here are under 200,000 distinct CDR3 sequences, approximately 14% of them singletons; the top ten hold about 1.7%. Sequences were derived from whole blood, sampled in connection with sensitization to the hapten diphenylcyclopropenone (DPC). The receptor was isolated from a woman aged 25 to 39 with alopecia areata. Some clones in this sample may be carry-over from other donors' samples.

CDR3 in DNA: TGTGCCAGCAGAGTACAGGAGAACACTGAAGCTTTCTTT. Encoded protein: CASRVQENTEAFF. This chain links TRBV7-6 with TRBJ1-1, with D maybe TRBD1 (5 bases). CDR3 length: 13 residues. From germline, CDR1 is SGHVS and CDR2 FNYEAQ. V lost 6 bases and J lost 1, with 9 bases in between.